This T cell receptor (beta chain) was captured in a study of T cells in Graves' hyperthyroidism and ophthalmopathy. Study-wide results and limits: Most thyroid clonotypes expanded above 0.001 appeared in blood too.

Predating any ophthalmopathy symptoms, the blood sample was taken at first hyperthyroidism diagnosis. Template material for amplifying TCR beta CDR3 regions consisted of RNA transcripts. The HTBI primer set drove a first-round RT-PCR of the TCR CDR3. TCRdb itself ran the multiplex PCR reads through MiXCR, one entry per CDR3 protein. The sample has hundreds of thousands of distinct CDR3 sequences, 18% seen once. The CDR3 totals 14 residues. Trimming at V came to 5 bases and at J to 5 bases, leaving 9 bases not matched to a gene. The germline gives CDR1 DFQATT, CDR2 SNEGSKA (reference sequence). This clonotype was seen ten or more times. Its matching antigen is unknown.

The sequenced sample consisted of blood. The origin of this receptor is a woman in her 50s with Graves' hyperthyroidism that later progressed to Graves' ophthalmopathy. J is TRBJ2-3 and V is TRBV20-1; 8 bases agree with TRBD2. The CDR3 region has the DNA TGCAGTGCTCCGGGAGGGTTCAGACAAGATACGCAGTATTTT. This translates into CSAPGGFRQDTQYF.